The clone carrying this T cell receptor (beta chain) appeared a few times. Germline values: CDR1 GTSNPN, CDR2 SVGIG (reference sequence). V lost 2 bases and J lost 0, with 11 bases in between. The CDR3 contains 15 residues. The study enrolled healthy HIV-negative adults without recent acute infections or vaccinations as donors. Adults of Caucasian background living in Nashville, Tennessee made up all donors. Genomic DNA (from each subset) was split evenly across several immunoSEQ plates. Each unsorted PBMC replicate got 300 ng genomic DNA, roughly 30,000 genomes. Using immunoSEQ multiplex PCR, the repertoire was profiled, and TCRdb retains in-frame clones only, with some absent. The sample has hundreds of thousands of clones, roughly 79% seen once; the top ten hold approximately 12%. This record belongs to a study of shared clonotypes between healthy human individuals.

The receptor was derived from a woman between 35 and 50 years old in good health. Some clones in this sample may be carry-over from other donors' samples. The rearrangement joins TRBV30 to TRBJ2-4; no reliable D call. Material: PBMCs. CDR3 DNA sequence: TGTGCCTGGAGTTGGCCCCAGGTAGCCAAAAACATTCAGTACTTC. This encodes CAWSWPQVAKNIQYF.